A single sample gave rise to the 23 T cell receptor beta chains below, sequenced in a study of T cells after yellow fever vaccination. MiXCR was run by TCRdb on the 5' RACE reads, yielding one entry per CDR3 protein. The data show 200,000 to 300,000 distinct CDR3 sequences, with 3.6% seen just once and under 20% held by the top ten. Sequenced here: PBMCs, sampled 15 days after the yellow fever booster vaccination. The origin of the receptors is a man between 18 and 35 years old who received the YFV17D yellow fever vaccine.

This clonotype was detected many times. This sequence joins TRBV3-1 and TRBJ1-5; D gene ambiguous. V shed 3 bases and J shed 4 bases, with 7 bases lying between them. Per germline, CDR1 LGHDT and CDR2 YNNKEL (reference sequence). The CDR3 has 13 residues. The CDR3 reads CASSQATNQPQHF. The CDR3 DNA follows: TGTGCCAGCAGCCAGGCCACTAATCAGCCCCAGCATTTT.

This clonotype came up many times. This chain joins TRBV12-3 or TRBV12-4 and TRBJ2-6; D perhaps matches TRBD1 (6 bases). V was pared by 6 bases and J by 2 bases, with 17 bases between. The CDR3 loop spans 17 amino acids. CDR3 coding DNA: TGTGCCAGCAGGGGAGACGTTGCAGGGGCTGGGGCCAACGTCCTGACTTTC. Translation gives CASRGDVAGAGANVLTF.

The chain has TRBV12-3 or TRBV12-4 and TRBJ1-2; maybe TRBD1 (6 bases). Deletions cut 4 bases from V and 5 bases from J, with 8 bases between. This CDR3 contains 12 residues. The CDR3 sequence is CASSWTEYGYTF. CDR3 sequence (DNA): TGTGCCAGCAGTTGGACAGAGTATGGCTACACCTTC.

This clonotype was recorded many times. V is TRBV5-1 and J is TRBJ2-5; D gene unclear. CDR3 length: 14 residues. Germline CDR1 SGHRS, CDR2 YFSETQ. V lost 0 bases and J 1 base, leaving 7 bases between the germline ends. The CDR3 loop reads CASSLVEIQETQYF. CDR3 nucleotide sequence: TGCGCCAGCAGCTTGGTGGAGATCCAAGAGACCCAGTACTTC.

This clonotype was detected ten times or more. J is TRBJ1-1 and V is TRBV6-6, with D hard to call. This CDR3 is 13 amino acids long. From germline, CDR1 is MNHNY and CDR2 SVGAGI (reference sequence). V was clipped by 2 bases and J by 6 bases, with 10 bases between them. The CDR3 DNA is TGTGCCAGCAGTTACGGGCAGCGGGCTGAAGCTTTCTTT. It specifies CASSYGQRAEAFF.

In this sample, this clonotype turned up many times. The gene calls are TRBV5-1 and TRBJ2-5, with no clear D. V was trimmed by 2 bases and J by 5 bases, leaving 10 bases between them. CDR1 and CDR2 (germline): SGHRS, YFSETQ. There are 13 residues in the CDR3. For the CDR3, the DNA is TGCGCCAGCAGCTTTGCAGGCTCTGAGACCCAGTACTTC. Protein product: CASSFAGSETQYF.

This clonotype came up many times. The chain couples TRBV20-1 to TRBJ1-1; 8 bases align to TRBD1. V shed 6 bases, J shed 0 bases, and the junction held 6 bases outside the gene matches. Germline CDR1 is DFQATT and CDR2 is SNEGSKA (reference sequence). The CDR3 sequence is 14 residues long. CDR3 DNA sequence: TGCAGTGCAGACAGGGGTATGCTGAACACTGAAGCTTTCTTT. Encoded protein: CSADRGMLNTEAFF.

This clonotype was observed many times. The CDR3 DNA sequence: TGTGCCAGCAGTTTATCCTCCGCAGGGGGGGATGGCTACACCTTC. Its translation: CASSLSSAGGDGYTF. The chain recombines TRBV12-3 or TRBV12-4 with TRBJ1-2, with 7 bases identical to TRBD1. This CDR3 is built from 15 residues. V lost 2 bases and J lost 6; bases outside the gene matches: 9.

There are many counts of this clonotype. This chain connects TRBV4-3 to TRBJ1-5, with 7 bases matching TRBD1. The CDR3 covers 13 residues. V lost 4 bases, J lost 6 bases, and 3 bases stayed unmatched. Germline V gene sequence: CDR1 LGHNA, CDR2 YSLEER. This chain's CDR3 is CASSPTGIQPQHF. The CDR3 bases are TGCGCCAGCAGCCCGACAGGGATTCAGCCCCAGCATTTT.

Ten or more counts support this clonotype. The chain's CDR3 is CASRAEAYNEQFF. For the CDR3, the DNA is TGTGCCAGCAGGGCCGAGGCCTACAATGAGCAGTTCTTC. The J gene is TRBJ2-1, the V gene TRBV6-2 or TRBV6-3; no firm D call. The CDR3 has 13 amino acids. V dropped 6 bases and J dropped 2 bases, with 8 bases sitting between them. Germline V lookup: CDR1 MNHEY, CDR2 SVGEGT.

This clonotype was found many times. In DNA form, the CDR3 reads TGTGCCACCAGTGCTGGGCAGGGCACTGAAGCTTTCTTT. It yields the protein CATSAGQGTEAFF. The chain is built from TRBV24-1 and TRBJ1-1, with D possibly matching TRBD1 (5 bases). This CDR3 has 13 amino acids. Germline CDR1 KGHDR, CDR2 SFDVKD. The V gene lost 5 bases and the J gene lost 4 bases, with 10 bases spanning the gap.

This clonotype was detected ten times or more. The chain employs TRBV4-3 and TRBJ2-1; D call uncertain. The germline V and J ends were trimmed by 0 bases and 6 bases, with 6 bases remaining between them. The CDR3 covers 13 residues. Germline lookup yields CDR1 LGHNA and CDR2 YSLEER. The CDR3 region is CASSQDPSNEQFF. DNA of the CDR3: TGCGCCAGCAGCCAAGATCCGTCCAATGAGCAGTTCTTC.

At least ten counts were recorded for this clonotype. The V gene is TRBV29-1, the J gene TRBJ2-6, with TRBD1 matching 9 bases. V was clipped by 5 bases and J by 0 bases; unmatched bases: 14. Germline loops: CDR1 SQVTM, CDR2 ANQGSEA. This CDR3 is 19 amino acids long. CDR3 DNA sequence: TGCAGCGTTAAACTACGGGGACAGGGACTAATCTCTGGGGCCAACGTCCTGACTTTC. Its translation: CSVKLRGQGLISGANVLTF.

The rearrangement links TRBV6-4 to TRBJ2-1; D unresolved. From germline, CDR1 is MRHNA and CDR2 SNTAGT. The V end lost 3 bases, the J end lost 4 bases, and 10 bases lay between the germline ends. This CDR3 has 14 amino acids. The CDR3 nucleotides read TGTGCCAGCAGTGAAGGGCAGTCGTACAATGAGCAGTTCTTC. Translating it yields CASSEGQSYNEQFF.

This clonotype was counted at least ten times. The genes are TRBV7-2 and TRBJ2-5; maybe TRBD2 (5 bases). V lost 2 bases to trimming and J lost 2 bases, with 9 bases between them. CDR1 and CDR2 (germline): SGHTA, FQGNSA. The CDR3 runs 14 residues. The CDR3 loop is CASSLPGLQETQYF. The CDR3 bases are TGTGCCAGCAGCTTACCAGGACTTCAAGAGACCCAGTACTTC.

This clonotype has ten or more counts. The CDR3 loop is CASSYVSGGTDEQFF. The DNA for the CDR3 is TGTGCCAGCAGTTACGTGTCCGGGGGAACGGATGAGCAGTTCTTC. The V call is TRBV6-5, the J call TRBJ2-1; TRBD2 is a possible D gene (6 bases). This CDR3 is 15 amino acids long. In germline, CDR1 is MNHEY, CDR2 SVGAGI. V lost 2 bases and J 8 bases, leaving 16 bases between the germline ends.

This clonotype was counted ten times or more. V gene TRBV20-1 combines with J gene TRBJ1-1; D uncertain. Deletions cut 0 bases from V and 0 bases from J, with 8 bases between. The CDR3 contains 14 residues. Germline loops: CDR1 DFQATT, CDR2 SNEGSKA (reference sequence). The chain's CDR3 is CSAREGPMNTEAFF. CDR3 DNA: TGCAGTGCTAGAGAAGGGCCAATGAACACTGAAGCTTTCTTT.

This clonotype has at least ten counts. The chain employs TRBV5-5 and TRBJ2-4, with D possibly called TRBD1 or TRBD2 (5 bases each). CDR1 is SGHKS and CDR2 is YYEKEE in the germline V gene (reference sequence). This CDR3 region has 13 residues. Trimming pared 2 bases from V and 8 bases from J, leaving 11 bases between. CDR3 sequence reads: CASSFSGAYIQYF. CDR3 in DNA: TGTGCCAGCAGCTTTTCCGGGGCGTACATTCAGTACTTC.

V and J are TRBV20-1 and TRBJ1-3, with unresolved D. Germline values: CDR1 DFQATT, CDR2 SNEGSKA (reference sequence). V shed 5 bases and J shed 4 bases, with 12 bases lying between them. The CDR3 sequence is 13 residues long. The CDR3 DNA sequence: TGCAGTGCTCGGGGTAATCTGGGAAACACCATATATTTT. Amino acid sequence: CSARGNLGNTIYF.

This clonotype was recorded at least ten times. The V call is TRBV10-3, the J call TRBJ1-3; D is unclear. Per germline, CDR1 ENHRY and CDR2 SYGVKD. The CDR3 runs to 13 residues. V lost 4 bases and J lost 0, with 4 bases in between. CDR3 region: CAISGSSGNTIYF. The CDR3 DNA follows: TGTGCCATCAGTGGCAGCTCTGGAAACACCATATATTTT.

This clonotype was counted many times. CDR3 coding DNA: TGCAGCGTTAGGACAGGGACTAACTATGGCTACACCTTC. As protein: CSVRTGTNYGYTF. The chain recombines TRBV29-1 with TRBJ1-2, with 8 bases matching TRBD1. Looked up from germline, CDR1 is SQVTM and CDR2 is ANQGSEA. CDR3 length: 13 residues. V trimming: 5 bases; J trimming: 0 bases; junction bases outside the gene matches: 2.

The sample holds many counts of this clonotype. V gene TRBV19 combines with J gene TRBJ2-1, with TRBD2 identical over 7 bases. The germline V gene encodes CDR1 LNHDA and CDR2 SQIVND (reference sequence). CDR3 size: 16 residues. V lost 5 bases to trimming and J lost 0 bases; unmatched junction nucleotides: 7. Here the CDR3 DNA reads TGTGCCAGTAGTTCGATAGCGGGCGCCTCCTACAATGAGCAGTTCTTC. Translating gives CASSSIAGASYNEQFF.

The sample holds a few counts of this clonotype. V is TRBV20-1 and J is TRBJ2-7; D may be TRBD1 (6 bases). Germline V CDR1 and CDR2: DFQATT, SNEGSKA (reference sequence). The CDR3 has 15 amino acids. The V and J ends lost 0 bases and 0 bases respectively, with 12 bases between them. The CDR3 sequence: CSARDSGQSSYEQYF. In DNA form, the CDR3 reads TGCAGTGCTAGAGATTCCGGACAGAGCTCCTACGAGCAGTACTTC.